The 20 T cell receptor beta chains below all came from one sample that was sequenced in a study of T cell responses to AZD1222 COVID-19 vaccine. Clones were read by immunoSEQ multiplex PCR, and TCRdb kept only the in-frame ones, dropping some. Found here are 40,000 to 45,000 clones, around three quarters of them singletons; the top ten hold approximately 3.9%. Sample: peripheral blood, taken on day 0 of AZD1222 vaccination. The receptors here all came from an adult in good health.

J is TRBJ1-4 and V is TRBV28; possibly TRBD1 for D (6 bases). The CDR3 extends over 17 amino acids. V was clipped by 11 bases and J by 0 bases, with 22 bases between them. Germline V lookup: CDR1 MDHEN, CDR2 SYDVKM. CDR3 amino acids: CAAGGGTTPATNEKLFF. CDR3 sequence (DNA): TGTGCCGCTGGGGGGGGCACCACCCCCGCAACTAATGAAAAACTGTTTTTT.

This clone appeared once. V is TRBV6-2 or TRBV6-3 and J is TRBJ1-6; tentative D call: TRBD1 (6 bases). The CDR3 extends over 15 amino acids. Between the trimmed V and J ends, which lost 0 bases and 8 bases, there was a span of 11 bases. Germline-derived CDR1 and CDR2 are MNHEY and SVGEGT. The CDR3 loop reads CASSYSTGTYSPLHF. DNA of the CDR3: TGTGCCAGCAGTTACTCGACAGGCACTTATTCACCCCTCCACTTT.

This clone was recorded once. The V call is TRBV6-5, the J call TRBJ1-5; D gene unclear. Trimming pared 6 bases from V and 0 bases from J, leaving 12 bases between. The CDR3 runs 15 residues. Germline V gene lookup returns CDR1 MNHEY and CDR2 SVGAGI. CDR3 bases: TGTGCCAGCAGCATTAACCAGGTTAGCAATCAGCCCCAGCATTTT. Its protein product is CASSINQVSNQPQHF.

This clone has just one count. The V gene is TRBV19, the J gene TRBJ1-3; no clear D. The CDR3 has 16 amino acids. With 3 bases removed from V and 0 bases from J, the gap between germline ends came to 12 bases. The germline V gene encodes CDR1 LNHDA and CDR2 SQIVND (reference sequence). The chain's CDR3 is CASSIVGQSSGNTIYF. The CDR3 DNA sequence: TGTGCCAGTAGTATCGTAGGGCAGAGCTCTGGAAACACCATATATTTT.

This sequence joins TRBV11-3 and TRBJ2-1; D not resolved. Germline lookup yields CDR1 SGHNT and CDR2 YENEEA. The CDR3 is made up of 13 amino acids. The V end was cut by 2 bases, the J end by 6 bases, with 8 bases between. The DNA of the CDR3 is TGTGCCAGCAGCTTAACTGACGTCAATGAGCAGTTCTTC. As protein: CASSLTDVNEQFF.

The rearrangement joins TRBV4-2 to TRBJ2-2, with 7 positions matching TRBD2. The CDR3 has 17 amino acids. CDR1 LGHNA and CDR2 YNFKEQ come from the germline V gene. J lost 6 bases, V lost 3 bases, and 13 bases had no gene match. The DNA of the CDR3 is TGTGCCAGCAGCCAGGAACAAGCCGGGGAGGGGCCCGGGGAGCTGTTTTTT. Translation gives CASSQEQAGEGPGELFF.

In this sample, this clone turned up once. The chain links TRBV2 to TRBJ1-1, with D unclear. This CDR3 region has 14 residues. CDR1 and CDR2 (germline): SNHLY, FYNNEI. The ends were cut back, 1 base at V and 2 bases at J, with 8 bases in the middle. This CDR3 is CASSEVGRNTEAFF. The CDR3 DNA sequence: TGTGCCAGCAGTGAAGTAGGACGTAACACTGAAGCTTTCTTT.

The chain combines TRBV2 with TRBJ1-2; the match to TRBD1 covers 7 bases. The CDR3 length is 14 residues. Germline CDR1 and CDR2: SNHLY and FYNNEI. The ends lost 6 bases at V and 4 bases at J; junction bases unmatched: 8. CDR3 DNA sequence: TGTGCCAGCAGCGTTGACAGGGCCAGCTATGGCTACACCTTC. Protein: CASSVDRASYGYTF.

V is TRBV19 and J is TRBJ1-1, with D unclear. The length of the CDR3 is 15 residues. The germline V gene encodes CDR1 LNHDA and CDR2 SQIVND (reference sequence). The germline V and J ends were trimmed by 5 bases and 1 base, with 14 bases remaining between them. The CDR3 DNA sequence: TGTGCCAGTAGTCTCCGAGGAGGACCGAACACTGAAGCTTTCTTT. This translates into CASSLRGGPNTEAFF.

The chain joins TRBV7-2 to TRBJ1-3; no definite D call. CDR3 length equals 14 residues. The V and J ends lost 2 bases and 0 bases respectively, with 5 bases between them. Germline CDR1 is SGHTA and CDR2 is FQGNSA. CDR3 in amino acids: CASSLWRSGNTIYF. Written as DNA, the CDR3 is TGTGCCAGCAGCTTATGGCGCTCTGGAAACACCATATATTTT.

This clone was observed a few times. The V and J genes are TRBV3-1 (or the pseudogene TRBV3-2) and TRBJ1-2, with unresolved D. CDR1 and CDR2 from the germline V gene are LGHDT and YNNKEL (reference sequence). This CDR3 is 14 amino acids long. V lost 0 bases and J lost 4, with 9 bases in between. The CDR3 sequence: CASSQDVSTYGYTF. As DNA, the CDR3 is TGTGCCAGCAGCCAAGACGTCAGTACCTATGGCTACACCTTC.

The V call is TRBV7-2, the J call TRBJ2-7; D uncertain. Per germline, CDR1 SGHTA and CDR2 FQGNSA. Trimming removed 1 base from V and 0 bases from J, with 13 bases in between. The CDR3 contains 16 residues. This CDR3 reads CASSLDFALSSYEQYF. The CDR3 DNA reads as TGTGCCAGCAGCTTAGACTTCGCGTTGAGCTCCTACGAGCAGTACTTC.

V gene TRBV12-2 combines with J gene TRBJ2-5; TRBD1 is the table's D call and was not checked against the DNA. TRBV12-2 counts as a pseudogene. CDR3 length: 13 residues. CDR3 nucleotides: TGTGCAAGTCGCTACAGGGACCAAGAGACCCAGTACTTC. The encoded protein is CASRYRDQETQYF.

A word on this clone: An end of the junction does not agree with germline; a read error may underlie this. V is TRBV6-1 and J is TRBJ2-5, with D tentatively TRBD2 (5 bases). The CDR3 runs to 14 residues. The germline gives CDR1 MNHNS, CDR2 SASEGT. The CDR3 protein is CASHRGGPQKTQYF. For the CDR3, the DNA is TGTGCCAGCCACCGAGGCGGGCCCCAAAAGACCCAGTACTTC.

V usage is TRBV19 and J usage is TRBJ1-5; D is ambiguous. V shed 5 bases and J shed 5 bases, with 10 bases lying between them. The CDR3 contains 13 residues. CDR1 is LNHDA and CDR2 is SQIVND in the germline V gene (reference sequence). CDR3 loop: CASSDFLDQPQHF. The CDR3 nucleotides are TGTGCCAGTAGTGACTTCTTGGATCAGCCCCAGCATTTT. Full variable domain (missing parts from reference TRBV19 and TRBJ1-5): DGGITQSPKYLFRKEGQNVTLSCEQNLNHDAMYWYRQDPGQGLRLIYYSQIVNDFQKGDIAEGYSVSREKKESFPLTVTSAQKNPTAFYLCASSDFLDQPQHFGDGTRLSIL.

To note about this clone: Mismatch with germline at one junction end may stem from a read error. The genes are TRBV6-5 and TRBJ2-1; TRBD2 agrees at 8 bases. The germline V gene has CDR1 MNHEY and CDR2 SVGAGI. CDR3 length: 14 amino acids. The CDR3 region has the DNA TGTGCCAGCAGTTACTCGACGGGGGGGGCGGACGGGGTCTTC. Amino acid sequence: CASSYSTGGADGVF.

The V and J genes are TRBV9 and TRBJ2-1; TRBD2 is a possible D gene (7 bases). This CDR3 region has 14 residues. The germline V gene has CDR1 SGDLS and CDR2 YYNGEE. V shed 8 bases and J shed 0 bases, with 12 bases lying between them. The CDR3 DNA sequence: TGTGCCAGTGGGGGGGGCACCTCCTACAATGAGCAGTTCTTC. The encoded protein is CASGGGTSYNEQFF.

DNA for the CDR3: TGTGCCAGCAGCTCCCGAGACAGTCGGGAGGGGGGAGATGAGCAGTTCTTC. It codes for CASSSRDSREGGDEQFF. This sequence joins TRBV13 and TRBJ2-1; 8 nucleotides match TRBD2. The CDR3 has 17 residues. The germline V gene has CDR1 PRHDT and CDR2 FYEKMQ (reference sequence). The V gene end was trimmed by 4 bases and the J gene end by 8 bases; junction bases not matched to a gene: 16.

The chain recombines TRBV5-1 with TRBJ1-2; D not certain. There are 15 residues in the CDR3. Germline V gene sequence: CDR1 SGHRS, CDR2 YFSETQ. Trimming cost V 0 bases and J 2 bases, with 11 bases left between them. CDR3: CASSLGDPRNYGYTF. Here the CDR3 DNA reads TGCGCCAGCAGCTTGGGAGACCCCCGCAACTATGGCTACACCTTC.

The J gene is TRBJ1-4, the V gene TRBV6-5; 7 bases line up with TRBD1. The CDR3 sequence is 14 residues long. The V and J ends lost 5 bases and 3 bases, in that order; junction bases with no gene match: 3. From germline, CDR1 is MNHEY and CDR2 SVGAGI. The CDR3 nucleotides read TGTGCCAGCAGTCTCGGGACAGCTAATGAAAAACTGTTTTTT. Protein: CASSLGTANEKLFF.